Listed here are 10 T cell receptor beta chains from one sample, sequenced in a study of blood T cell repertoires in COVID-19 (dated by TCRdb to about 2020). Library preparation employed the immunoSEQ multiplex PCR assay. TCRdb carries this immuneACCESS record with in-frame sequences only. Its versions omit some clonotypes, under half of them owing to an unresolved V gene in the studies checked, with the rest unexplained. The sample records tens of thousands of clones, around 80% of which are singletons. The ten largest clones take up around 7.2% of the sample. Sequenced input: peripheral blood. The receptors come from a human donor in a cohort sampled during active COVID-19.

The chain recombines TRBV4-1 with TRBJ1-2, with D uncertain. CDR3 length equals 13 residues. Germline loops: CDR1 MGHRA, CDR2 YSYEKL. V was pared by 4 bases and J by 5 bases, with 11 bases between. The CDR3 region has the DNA TGCGCCAGCAGCCTGGGAGGACTTTATGGCTACACCTTC. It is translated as CASSLGGLYGYTF.

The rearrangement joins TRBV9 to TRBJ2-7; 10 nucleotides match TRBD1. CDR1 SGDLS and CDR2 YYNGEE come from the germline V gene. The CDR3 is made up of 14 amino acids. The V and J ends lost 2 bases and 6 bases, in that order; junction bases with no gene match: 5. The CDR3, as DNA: TGTGCCAGCAGCGTCCAGACAGGGGGCGGCGAGCAGTACTTC. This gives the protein CASSVQTGGGEQYF. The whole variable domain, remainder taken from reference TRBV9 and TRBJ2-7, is DSGVTQTPKHLITATGQRVTLRCSPRSGDLSVYWYQQSLDQGLQFLIQYYNGEERAKGNILERFSAQQFPDLHSELNLSSLELGDSALYFCASSVQTGGGEQYFGPGTRLTVT.

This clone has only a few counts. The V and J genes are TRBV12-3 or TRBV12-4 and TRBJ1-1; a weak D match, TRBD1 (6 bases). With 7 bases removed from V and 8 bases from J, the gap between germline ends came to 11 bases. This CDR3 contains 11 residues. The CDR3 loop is CASTAGTEAFF. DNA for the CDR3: TGTGCCAGCACCGCCGGGACAGAAGCTTTCTTT.

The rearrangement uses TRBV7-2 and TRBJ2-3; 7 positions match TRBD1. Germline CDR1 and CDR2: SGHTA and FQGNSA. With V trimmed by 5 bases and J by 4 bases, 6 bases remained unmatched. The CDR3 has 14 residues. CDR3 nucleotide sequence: TGTGCCAGCAGCCAGGGACAGCCGCCAGATACGCAGTATTTT. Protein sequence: CASSQGQPPDTQYF.

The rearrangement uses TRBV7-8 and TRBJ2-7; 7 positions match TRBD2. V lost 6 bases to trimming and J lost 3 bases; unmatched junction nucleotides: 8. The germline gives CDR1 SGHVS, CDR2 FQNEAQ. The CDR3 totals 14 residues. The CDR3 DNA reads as TGTGCCAGCAGTTTTAGCGGGTCCTTCTACGAGCAGTACTTC. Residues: CASSFSGSFYEQYF.

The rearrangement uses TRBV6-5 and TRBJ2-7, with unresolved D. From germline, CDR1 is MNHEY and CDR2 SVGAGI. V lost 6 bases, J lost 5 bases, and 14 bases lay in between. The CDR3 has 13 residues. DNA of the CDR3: TGTGCCAGCAGAAAAGACAACCTCGACGAGCAGTACTTC. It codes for CASRKDNLDEQYF.

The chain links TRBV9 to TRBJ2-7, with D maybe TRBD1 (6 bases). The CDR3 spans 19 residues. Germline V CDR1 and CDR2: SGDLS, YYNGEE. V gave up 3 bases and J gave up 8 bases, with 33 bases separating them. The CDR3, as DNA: TGTGCCAGCAGCGGAACCGGAGTAGTCCAGGGGAACAGGATTAACAAGCAGTACTTC. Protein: CASSGTGVVQGNRINKQYF.

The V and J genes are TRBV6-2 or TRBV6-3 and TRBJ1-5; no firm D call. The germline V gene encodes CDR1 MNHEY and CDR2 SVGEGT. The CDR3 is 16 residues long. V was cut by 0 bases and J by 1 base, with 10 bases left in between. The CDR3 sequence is CASSYSGQISNQPQHF. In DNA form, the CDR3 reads TGTGCCAGCAGTTACTCTGGCCAGATCAGCAATCAGCCCCAGCATTTT.

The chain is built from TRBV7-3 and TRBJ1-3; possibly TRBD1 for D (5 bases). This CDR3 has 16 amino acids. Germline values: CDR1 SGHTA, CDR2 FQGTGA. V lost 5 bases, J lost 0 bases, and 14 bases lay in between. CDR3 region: CASSPQGSFSGNTIYF. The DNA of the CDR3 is TGTGCCAGCAGCCCGCAGGGTTCCTTCTCTGGAAACACCATATATTTT.

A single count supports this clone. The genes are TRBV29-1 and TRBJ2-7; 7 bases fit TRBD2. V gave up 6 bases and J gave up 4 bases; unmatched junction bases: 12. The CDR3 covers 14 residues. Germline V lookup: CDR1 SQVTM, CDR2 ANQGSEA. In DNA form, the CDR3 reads TGCAGCGTCGGCAAGCTAGCGGAGCCTTACGAGCAGTACTTC. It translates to CSVGKLAEPYEQYF.